What follows are 3 T cell receptor beta chains derived from one specimen sequenced in a study of identical twins. TCRdb reanalysed the 5' RACE reads using MiXCR and keeps one entry per CDR3 protein. The sample consists of hundreds of thousands of distinct CDR3 sequences, 18% of them appearing once. The same data also contributed to another study, on T cells expressing NK-cell markers.

The sequencing sample was made of PBMCs. These receptors were collected from a woman between 18 and 29 years old in good health.

This clonotype was counted between two and nine times. The chain carries TRBV20-1 and TRBJ1-1; D is undetermined. The CDR3 is 13 residues long. With 0 bases removed from V and 4 bases from J, the gap between germline ends came to 9 bases. Per germline, CDR1 DFQATT and CDR2 SNEGSKA (reference sequence). The CDR3, as DNA: TGCAGTGCTAGAGAGAGCCGGGTCACTGAAGCTTTCTTT. As protein: CSARESRVTEAFF.

The chain uses TRBV14 and TRBJ2-3, with unresolved D. V lost 4 bases and J lost 7, with 12 bases in between. The length of the CDR3 is 13 residues. Germline lookup yields CDR1 SGHDN and CDR2 FVKESK. CDR3 amino acids: CASSLASGYTQYF. The CDR3 DNA reads TGTGCCAGCAGCCTCGCGTCGGGCTATACGCAGTATTTT.

The sample holds many counts of this clonotype. The V gene is TRBV12-3 or TRBV12-4, the J gene TRBJ2-3; D might be TRBD1 or TRBD2, each matching 6 bases. The V end was cut by 8 bases, the J end by 0 bases, with 9 bases between. This CDR3 region has 13 residues. The CDR3 is CASRGRSTDTQYF. The CDR3 nucleotides are TGTGCCAGCCGGGGGCGGAGCACAGATACGCAGTATTTT.